The 4 T cell receptor beta chains given below trace back to one sample, sequenced in a study of blood T cell repertoires in COVID-19. Here immunoSEQ multiplex PCR was the method, and the copy in TCRdb shows in-frame clones only, minus some. The sample contains 110,000 or so clones, around 90% of which appear only once. Sequencing used peripheral blood. All receptors derive from a human donor in a cohort sampled during active COVID-19.

The rearrangement links TRBV18 to TRBJ1-5; D may be TRBD1 (5 bases). V was shortened by 7 bases and J by 8 bases, with 15 bases between the two germline ends. The CDR3 length is 13 residues. CDR1 and CDR2 from the germline V gene are KGHSH and LQKENI. CDR3 protein: CASFPARGEPQHF. CDR3 coding DNA: TGTGCCAGCTTCCCAGCCCGGGGGGAGCCCCAGCATTTT.

The chain couples TRBV5-4 to TRBJ1-1, with TRBD1 matching over 8 bases. Per the germline V gene, CDR1 is SGHNT and CDR2 is YYREEE (reference sequence). V trimming: 4 bases; J trimming: 5 bases; junction bases outside the gene matches: 7. This CDR3 region has 14 residues. The CDR3 nucleotides read TGTGCCAGCAGCCACCCCACAGGGGGGACTGAAGCTTTCTTT. As protein: CASSHPTGGTEAFF.

The V gene is TRBV21-1, the J gene TRBJ2-5; TRBD1 reflects the table's D call only, with no check against the DNA. TRBV21-1 is designated a pseudogene. CDR3 length: 14 amino acids. CDR3 in amino acids: CASSNDRDQETQYF. For the CDR3, the DNA is TGTGCCAGCAGCAATGACAGGGATCAAGAGACCCAGTACTTC.

The chain couples TRBV7-9 to TRBJ2-5; D may be TRBD2 (6 bases). Germline V gene lookup returns CDR1 SEHNR and CDR2 FQNEAQ (reference sequence). V lost 5 bases, J lost 5 bases, and 18 bases lay in between. This CDR3 is built from 15 residues. CDR3 protein: CASSPKGTGTETQYF. The CDR3 region has the DNA TGTGCCAGCAGCCCTAAGGGGACCGGGACTGAGACCCAGTACTTC.